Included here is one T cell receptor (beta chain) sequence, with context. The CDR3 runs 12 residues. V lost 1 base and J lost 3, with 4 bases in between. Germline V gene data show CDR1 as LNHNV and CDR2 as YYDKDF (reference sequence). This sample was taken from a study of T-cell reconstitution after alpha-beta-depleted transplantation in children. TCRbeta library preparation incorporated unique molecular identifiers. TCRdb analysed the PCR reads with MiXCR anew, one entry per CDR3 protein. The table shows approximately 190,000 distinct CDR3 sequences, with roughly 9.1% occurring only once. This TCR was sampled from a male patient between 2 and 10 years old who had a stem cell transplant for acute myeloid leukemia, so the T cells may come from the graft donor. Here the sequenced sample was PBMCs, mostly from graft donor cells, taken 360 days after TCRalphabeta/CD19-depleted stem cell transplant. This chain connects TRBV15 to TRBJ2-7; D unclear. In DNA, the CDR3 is TGTGCCACCAGCAGAGGTTACTACGAGCAGTACTTC. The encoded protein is CATSRGYYEQYF.